This TCR beta chain stems from a study of blood T cell repertoires in COVID-19 (dated by TCRdb to 2020 to 2021). For the study in its entirety: The collaborator samples originated in the United States, Italy and Spain and spanned the acute and convalescent phases of COVID-19. Nearly every sample came with metadata listing a de-identified subject ID, COVID-19 status, age in years and sex. The material from the prospective study consisted of cDNA or gDNA derived from T cells, B-cell-depleted T cells, or PBMCs. Samples were obtained from the ongoing ImmuneRACE study (first 160 participants) and from over 1,000 subjects provided by 6 global collaborators. The repertoires were released in a freely available public database intended as a resource for research on the immune response to SARS-CoV-2. Subjects who had been exposed to COVID-19, were actively infected with it, or had recovered from it provided the deeply sampled blood TCRbeta repertoires that made up the dataset. Where HLA class I and class II types were available, the types were taken from metadata supplied by the sample provider, not from assay-based typing. What the authors observed across the whole study: Clinical and demographic metadata were provided uncurated, with the amount varying by source and participant.

In its sample, this clone was seen once. The specificity of this receptor is unknown. Base qualities were left out, and no much larger clone turns up one base away. TCRbeta CDR3 regions were amplified from genomic DNA by means of the immunoSEQ Assay, a bias-controlled multiplex PCR. The source study handled its data this way. Nucleated cell counts per sample were estimated from amplification of reference gene primers within the assay. To quantify the absolute abundance of each unique TCRbeta CDR3 rearrangement, sequence reads were collapsed and filtered. For each sample, productive Simpson clonality was calculated as the square root of Simpson's diversity index over productive rearrangements. What TCRdb holds here is the immuneACCESS table cut down to in-frame rearrangements. Part of the clones is not present; checked against another copy, under half of the missing clones reflect an unresolved V gene, and the others are unexplained. D and trimming were read from the DNA, whereas the V and J calls and clone size are those reported in that table. The sample table holds some 45,000 clones, of which roughly 80% were seen once. Over 12% of the sample goes to the ten largest clones.

The CDR3 numbers 14 residues from cysteine through phenylalanine. Only the CDR3 portion is preserved as DNA: 42 bases, with reading frame beginning at the first base. V is shortened by 0 bases, J by 9 bases, and the region joining them spans 15 bases. CDR1 GTSNPN and CDR2 SVGIG are derived from the germline V gene (reference sequence). Each collaborating institution followed its own protocols to collect whole blood in K2EDTA tubes. For TCRbeta analysis, collaborators shipped samples in one of three forms: frozen whole blood, isolated PBMCs, or DNA extracted from either of those sample types. The receptor chain draws on TRBV30 and TRBJ2-1; the best D guess is TRBD2, with 5 bases matching. Material for sequencing was peripheral blood. The receptor was derived from a human donor in a cohort sampled during active COVID-19. The CDR3: CAWSVWGSGGEQFF. The sequenced DNA is TGTGCCTGGAGTGTTTGGGGTTCCGGAGGTGAGCAGTTCTTC. Reference TRBV30 and TRBJ2-1 genes cover what lies past the CDR3, so the full variable domain is SQTIHQWPATLVQPVGSPLSLECTVEGTSNPNLYWYRQAAGRGLQLLFYSVGIGQISSEVPQNLSASRPQDRQFILSSKKLLLSDSGFYLCAWSVWGSGGEQFFGPGTRLTVL.